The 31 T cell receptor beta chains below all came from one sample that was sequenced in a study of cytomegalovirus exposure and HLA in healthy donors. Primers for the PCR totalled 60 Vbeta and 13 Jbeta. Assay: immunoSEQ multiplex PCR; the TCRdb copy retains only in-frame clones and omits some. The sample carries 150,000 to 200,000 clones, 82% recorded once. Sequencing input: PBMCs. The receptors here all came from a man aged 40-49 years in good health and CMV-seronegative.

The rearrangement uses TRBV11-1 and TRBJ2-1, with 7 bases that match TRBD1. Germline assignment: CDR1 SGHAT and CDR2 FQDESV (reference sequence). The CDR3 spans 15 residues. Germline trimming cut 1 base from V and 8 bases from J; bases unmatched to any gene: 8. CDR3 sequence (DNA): TGTGCCAGCAGCTTAGAAGGACAGGTCATCGATGAGCAGTTCTTC. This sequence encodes CASSLEGQVIDEQFF.

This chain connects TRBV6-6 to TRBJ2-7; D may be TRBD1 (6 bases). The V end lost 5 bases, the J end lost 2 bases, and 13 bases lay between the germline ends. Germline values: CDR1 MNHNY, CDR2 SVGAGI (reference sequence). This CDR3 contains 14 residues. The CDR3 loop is CASSTDSNTYEQYF. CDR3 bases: TGTGCCAGCAGTACGGACAGTAACACCTACGAGCAGTACTTC.

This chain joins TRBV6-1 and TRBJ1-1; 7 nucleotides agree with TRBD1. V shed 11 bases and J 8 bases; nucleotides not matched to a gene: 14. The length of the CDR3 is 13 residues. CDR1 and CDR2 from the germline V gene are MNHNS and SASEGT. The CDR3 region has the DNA TGTGCCGGGGCCGTGCAACAGGGGCACGAAGCTTTCTTT. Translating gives CAGAVQQGHEAFF.

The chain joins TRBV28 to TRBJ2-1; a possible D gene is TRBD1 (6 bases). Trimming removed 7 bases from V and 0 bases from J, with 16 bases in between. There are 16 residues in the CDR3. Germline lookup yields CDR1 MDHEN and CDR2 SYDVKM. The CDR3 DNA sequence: TGTGCCAGCAAAAACAGGGTCCAGTTCTCCTACAATGAGCAGTTCTTC. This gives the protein CASKNRVQFSYNEQFF.

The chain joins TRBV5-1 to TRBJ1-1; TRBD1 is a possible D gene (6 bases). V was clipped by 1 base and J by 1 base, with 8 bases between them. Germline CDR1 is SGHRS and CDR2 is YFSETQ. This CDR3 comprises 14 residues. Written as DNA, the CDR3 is TGCGCCAGCAGCTTGACAGGGACGAACACTGAAGCTTTCTTT. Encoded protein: CASSLTGTNTEAFF.

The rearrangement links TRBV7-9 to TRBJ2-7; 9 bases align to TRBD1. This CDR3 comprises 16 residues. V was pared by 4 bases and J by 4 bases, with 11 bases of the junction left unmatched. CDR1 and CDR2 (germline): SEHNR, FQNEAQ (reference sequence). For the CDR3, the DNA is TGTGCCAGCAGCTCCCGACTGGGACAGGGAGGTTACGAGCAGTACTTC. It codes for CASSSRLGQGGYEQYF.

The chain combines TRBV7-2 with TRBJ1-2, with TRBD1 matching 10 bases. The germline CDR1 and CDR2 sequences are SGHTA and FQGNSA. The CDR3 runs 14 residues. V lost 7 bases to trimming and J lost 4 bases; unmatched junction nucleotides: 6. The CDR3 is CASTPTGGGYGYTF. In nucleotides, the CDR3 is TGTGCCAGCACCCCGACAGGGGGCGGCTATGGCTACACCTTC.

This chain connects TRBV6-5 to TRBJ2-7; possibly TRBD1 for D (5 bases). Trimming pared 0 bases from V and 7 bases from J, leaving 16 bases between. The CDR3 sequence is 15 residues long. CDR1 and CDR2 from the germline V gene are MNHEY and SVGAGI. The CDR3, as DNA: TGTGCCAGCAGTTACTCGACAGCGAGTTTTCGAGAGCAGTACTTC. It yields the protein CASSYSTASFREQYF.

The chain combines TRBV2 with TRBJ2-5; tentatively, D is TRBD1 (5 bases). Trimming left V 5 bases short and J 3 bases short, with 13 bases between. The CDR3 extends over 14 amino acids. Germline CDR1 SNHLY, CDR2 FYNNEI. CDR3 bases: TGTGCCAGCAGTCTCGGCAGGGTCGAAGAGACCCAGTACTTC. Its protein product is CASSLGRVEETQYF.

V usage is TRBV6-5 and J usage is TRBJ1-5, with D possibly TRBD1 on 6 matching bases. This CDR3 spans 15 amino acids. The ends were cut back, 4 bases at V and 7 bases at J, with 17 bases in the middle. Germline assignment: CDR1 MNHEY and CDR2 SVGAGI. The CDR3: CASSSYRAGRQPQHF. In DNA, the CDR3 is TGTGCCAGCAGTTCATACAGGGCCGGCAGGCAGCCCCAGCATTTT.

In DNA form, the CDR3 reads TGTGCCAGCAGCGTAGATCCAGCGGGGCTCCAAGAGACCCAGTACTTC. It specifies CASSVDPAGLQETQYF. The V call is TRBV9, the J call TRBJ2-5; 7 bases match TRBD2. The J segment lost 1 base and the V segment lost 0 bases, leaving 6 bases of the junction unmatched. CDR3 length: 16 amino acids. CDR1 is SGDLS, CDR2 YYNGEE, per germline.

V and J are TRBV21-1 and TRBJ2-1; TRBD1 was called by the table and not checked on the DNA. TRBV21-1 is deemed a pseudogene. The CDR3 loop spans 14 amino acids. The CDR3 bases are TGTGCCAGCAGCTTACGGGACAGGGGGGGTGAGCAGTTCTTC. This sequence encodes CASSLRDRGGEQFF.

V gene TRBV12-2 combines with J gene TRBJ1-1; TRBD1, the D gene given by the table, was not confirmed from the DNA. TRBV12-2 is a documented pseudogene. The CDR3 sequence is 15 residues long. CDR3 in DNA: TGTGCAAGTCGCTCCTCGGACAGGGGGCACACTGAAGCTTTCTTT. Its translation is CASRSSDRGHTEAFF.

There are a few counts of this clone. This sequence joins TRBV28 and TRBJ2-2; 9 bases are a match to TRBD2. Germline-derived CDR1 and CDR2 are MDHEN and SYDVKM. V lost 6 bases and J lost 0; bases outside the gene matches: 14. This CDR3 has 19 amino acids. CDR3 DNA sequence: TGTGCCAGCAGAGATGGGCTAGCGGGATTCCATTCGAACACCGGGGAGCTGTTTTTT. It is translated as CASRDGLAGFHSNTGELFF.

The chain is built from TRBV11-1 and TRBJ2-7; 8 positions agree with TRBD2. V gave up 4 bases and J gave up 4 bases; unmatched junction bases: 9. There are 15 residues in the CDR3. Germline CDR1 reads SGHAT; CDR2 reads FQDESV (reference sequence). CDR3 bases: TGTGCCAGCAGCTCCCTAAGCGGGAGTCTGTACGAGCAGTACTTC. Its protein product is CASSSLSGSLYEQYF.

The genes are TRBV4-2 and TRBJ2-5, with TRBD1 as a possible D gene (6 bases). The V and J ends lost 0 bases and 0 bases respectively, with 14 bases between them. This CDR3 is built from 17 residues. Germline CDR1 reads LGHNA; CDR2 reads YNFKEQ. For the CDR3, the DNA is TGTGCCAGCAGCCAAGATCAGGGGACAACGTACCAAGAGACCCAGTACTTC. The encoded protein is CASSQDQGTTYQETQYF.

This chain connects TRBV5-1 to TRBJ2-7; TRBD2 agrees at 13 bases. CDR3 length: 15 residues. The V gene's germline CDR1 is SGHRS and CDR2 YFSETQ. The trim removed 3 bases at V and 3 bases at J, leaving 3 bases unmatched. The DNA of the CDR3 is TGCGCCAGCAGCTCCGGACTAGCGGGAGACTACGAGCAGTACTTC. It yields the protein CASSSGLAGDYEQYF.

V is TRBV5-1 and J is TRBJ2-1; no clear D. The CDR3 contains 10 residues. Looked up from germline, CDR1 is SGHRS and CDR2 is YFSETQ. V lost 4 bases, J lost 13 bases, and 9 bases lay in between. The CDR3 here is CASSPPTQFF. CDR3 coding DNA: TGCGCCAGCAGCCCCCCCACACAGTTCTTC.

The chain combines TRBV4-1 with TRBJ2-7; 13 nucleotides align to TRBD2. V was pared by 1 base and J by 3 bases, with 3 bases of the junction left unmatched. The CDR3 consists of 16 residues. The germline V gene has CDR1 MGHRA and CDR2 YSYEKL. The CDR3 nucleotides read TGCGCCAGCAGCCAAGCGTGGACTAGCGGGGGCTACGAGCAGTACTTC. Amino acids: CASSQAWTSGGYEQYF.

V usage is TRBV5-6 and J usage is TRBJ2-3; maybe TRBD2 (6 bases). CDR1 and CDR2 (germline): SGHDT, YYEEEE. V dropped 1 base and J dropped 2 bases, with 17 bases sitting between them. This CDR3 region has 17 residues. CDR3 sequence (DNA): TGTGCCAGCAGCTTGAACTTGGCGGGGATATACACAGATACGCAGTATTTT. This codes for CASSLNLAGIYTDTQYF.

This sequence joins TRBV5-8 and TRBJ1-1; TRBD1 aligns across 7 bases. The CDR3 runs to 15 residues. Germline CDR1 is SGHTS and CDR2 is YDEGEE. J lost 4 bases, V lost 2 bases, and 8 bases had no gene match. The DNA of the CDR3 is TGTGCCAGCAGCTTCGACAGGGCGAGAACCACTGAAGCTTTCTTT. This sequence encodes CASSFDRARTTEAFF.

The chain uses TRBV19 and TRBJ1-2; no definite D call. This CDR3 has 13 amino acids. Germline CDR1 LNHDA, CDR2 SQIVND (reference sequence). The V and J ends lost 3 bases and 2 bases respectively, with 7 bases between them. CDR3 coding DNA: TGTGCCAGTAGTATTTCAGTGAACTATGGCTACACCTTC. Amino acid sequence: CASSISVNYGYTF.

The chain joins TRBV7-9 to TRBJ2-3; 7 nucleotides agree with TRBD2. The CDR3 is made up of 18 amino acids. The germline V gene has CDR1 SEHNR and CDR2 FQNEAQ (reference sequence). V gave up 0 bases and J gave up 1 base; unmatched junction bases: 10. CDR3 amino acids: CASSLARLRLAGTDTQYF. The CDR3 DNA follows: TGTGCCAGCAGCTTAGCGCGTTTGCGGCTAGCGGGCACAGATACGCAGTATTTT.

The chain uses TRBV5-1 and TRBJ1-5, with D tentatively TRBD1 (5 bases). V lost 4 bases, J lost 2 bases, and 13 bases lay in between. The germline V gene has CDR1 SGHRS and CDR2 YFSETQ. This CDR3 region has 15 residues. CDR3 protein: CASSTEGRGNQPQHF. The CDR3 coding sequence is TGCGCCAGCAGCACGGAGGGCAGGGGCAATCAGCCCCAGCATTTT.

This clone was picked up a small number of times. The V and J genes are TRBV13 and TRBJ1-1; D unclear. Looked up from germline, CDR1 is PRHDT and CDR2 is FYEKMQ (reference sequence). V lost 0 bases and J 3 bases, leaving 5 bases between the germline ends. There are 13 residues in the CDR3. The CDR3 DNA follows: TGTGCCAGCAGCTTAGGCCGGGACACTGAAGCTTTCTTT. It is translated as CASSLGRDTEAFF.

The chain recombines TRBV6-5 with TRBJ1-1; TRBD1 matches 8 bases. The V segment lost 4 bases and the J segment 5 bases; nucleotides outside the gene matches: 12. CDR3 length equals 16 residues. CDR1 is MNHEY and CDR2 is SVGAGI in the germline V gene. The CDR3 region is CASSFQSGGGKTEAFF. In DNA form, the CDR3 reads TGTGCCAGCAGTTTCCAGTCAGGGGGCGGCAAGACTGAAGCTTTCTTT.

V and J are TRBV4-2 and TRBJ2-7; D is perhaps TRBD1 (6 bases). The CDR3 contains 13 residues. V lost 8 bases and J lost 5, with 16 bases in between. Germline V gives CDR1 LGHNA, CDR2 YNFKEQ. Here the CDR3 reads CASGLQGEDEQYF. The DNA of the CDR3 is TGTGCCAGCGGGTTACAGGGAGAAGACGAGCAGTACTTC.

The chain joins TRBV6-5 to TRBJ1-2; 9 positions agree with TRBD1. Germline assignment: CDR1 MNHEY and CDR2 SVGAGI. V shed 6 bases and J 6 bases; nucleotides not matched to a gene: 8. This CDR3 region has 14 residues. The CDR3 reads CASRGQGIKHGYTF. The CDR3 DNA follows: TGTGCCAGCAGGGGACAGGGAATCAAGCATGGCTACACCTTC.

CDR3 sequence: CASNKQGLTDTQYF. The CDR3 nucleotides are TGTGCCAGCAATAAACAGGGGCTAACAGATACGCAGTATTTT. The chain is built from TRBV2 and TRBJ2-3, with 7 bases identical to TRBD1. This CDR3 has 14 residues. The germline CDR1 and CDR2 sequences are SNHLY and FYNNEI. V shed 7 bases, J shed 3 bases, and the junction held 7 bases outside the gene matches.

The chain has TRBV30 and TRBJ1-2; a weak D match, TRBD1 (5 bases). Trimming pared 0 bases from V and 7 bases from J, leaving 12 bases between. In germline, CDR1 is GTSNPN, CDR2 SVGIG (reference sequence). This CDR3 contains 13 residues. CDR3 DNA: TGTGCCTGGAGTGTACAAGGGGTGGTTGGCTACACCTTC. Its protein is CAWSVQGVVGYTF.

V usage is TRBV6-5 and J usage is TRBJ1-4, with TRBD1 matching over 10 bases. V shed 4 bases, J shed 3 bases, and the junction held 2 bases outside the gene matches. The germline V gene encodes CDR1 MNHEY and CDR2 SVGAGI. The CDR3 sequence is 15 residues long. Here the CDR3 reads CASSFGTGANEKLFF. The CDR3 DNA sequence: TGTGCCAGCAGTTTCGGGACAGGGGCTAATGAAAAACTGTTTTTT.